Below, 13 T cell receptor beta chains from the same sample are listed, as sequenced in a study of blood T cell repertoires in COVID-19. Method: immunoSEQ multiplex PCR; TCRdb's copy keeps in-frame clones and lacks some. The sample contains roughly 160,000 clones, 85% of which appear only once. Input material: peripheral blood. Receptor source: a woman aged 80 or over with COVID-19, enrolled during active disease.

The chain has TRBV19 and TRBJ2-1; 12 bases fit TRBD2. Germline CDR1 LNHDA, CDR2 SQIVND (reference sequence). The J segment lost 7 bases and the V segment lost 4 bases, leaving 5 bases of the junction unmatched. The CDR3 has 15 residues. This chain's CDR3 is CASSTSGRVGNEQFF. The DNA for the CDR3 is TGTGCCAGTAGTACTAGCGGGAGGGTTGGAAATGAGCAGTTCTTC. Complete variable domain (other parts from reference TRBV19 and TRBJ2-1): DGGITQSPKYLFRKEGQNVTLSCEQNLNHDAMYWYRQDPGQGLRLIYYSQIVNDFQKGDIAEGYSVSREKKESFPLTVTSAQKNPTAFYLCASSTSGRVGNEQFFGPGTRLTVL.

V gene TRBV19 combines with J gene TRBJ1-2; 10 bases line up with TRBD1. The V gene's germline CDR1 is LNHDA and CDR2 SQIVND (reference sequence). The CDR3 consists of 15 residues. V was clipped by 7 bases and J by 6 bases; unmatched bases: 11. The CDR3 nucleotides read TGTGCCAGTACTTATAGGGACGGACAGGGGGATGGCTACACCTTC. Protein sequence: CASTYRDGQGDGYTF.

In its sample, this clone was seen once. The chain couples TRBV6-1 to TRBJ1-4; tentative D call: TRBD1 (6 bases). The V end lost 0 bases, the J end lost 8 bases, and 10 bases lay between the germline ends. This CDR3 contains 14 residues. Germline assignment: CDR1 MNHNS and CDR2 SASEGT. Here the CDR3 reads CASSEAQGREKLFF. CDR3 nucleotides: TGTGCCAGCAGTGAAGCGCAGGGGCGGGAAAAACTGTTTTTT.

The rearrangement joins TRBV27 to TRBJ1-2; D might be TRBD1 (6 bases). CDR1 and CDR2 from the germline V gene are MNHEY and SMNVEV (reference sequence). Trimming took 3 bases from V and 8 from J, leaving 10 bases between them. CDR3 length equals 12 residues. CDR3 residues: CASSFPTGGYTF. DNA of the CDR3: TGTGCCAGCAGTTTCCCGACAGGCGGCTACACCTTC.

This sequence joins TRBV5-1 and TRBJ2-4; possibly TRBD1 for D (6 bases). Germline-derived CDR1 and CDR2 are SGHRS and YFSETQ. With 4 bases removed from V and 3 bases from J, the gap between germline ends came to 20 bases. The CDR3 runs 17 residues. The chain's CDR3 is CASSGTGHIPYKNIQYF. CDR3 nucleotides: TGCGCCAGCAGCGGAACGGGACACATACCCTACAAAAACATTCAGTACTTC.

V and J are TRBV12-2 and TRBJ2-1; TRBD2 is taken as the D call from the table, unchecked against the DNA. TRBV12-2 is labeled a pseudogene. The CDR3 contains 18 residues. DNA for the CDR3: TGTGCAAGTCGCTTAGCGCGACTAGCGGGAGTCTCCTACAATGAGCAGTTCTTC. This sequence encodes CASRLARLAGVSYNEQFF.

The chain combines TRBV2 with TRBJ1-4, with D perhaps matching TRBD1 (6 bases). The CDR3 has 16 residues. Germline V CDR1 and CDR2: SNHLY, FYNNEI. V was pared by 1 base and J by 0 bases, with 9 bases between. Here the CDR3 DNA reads TGTGCCAGCAGTGAAGACAGGGCTGCAACTAATGAAAAACTGTTTTTT. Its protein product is CASSEDRAATNEKLFF.

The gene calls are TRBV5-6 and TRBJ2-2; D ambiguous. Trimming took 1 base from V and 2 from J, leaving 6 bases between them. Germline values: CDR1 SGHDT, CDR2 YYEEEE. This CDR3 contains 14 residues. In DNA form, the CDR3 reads TGTGCCAGCAGCTTGAACAGAAACACCGGGGAGCTGTTTTTT. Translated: CASSLNRNTGELFF.

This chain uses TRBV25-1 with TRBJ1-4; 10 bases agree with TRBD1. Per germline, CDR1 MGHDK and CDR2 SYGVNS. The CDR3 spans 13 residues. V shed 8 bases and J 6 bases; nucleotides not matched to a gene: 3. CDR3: CASLGQGYEKLFF. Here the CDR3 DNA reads TGTGCCAGCCTGGGACAGGGGTATGAAAAACTGTTTTTT.

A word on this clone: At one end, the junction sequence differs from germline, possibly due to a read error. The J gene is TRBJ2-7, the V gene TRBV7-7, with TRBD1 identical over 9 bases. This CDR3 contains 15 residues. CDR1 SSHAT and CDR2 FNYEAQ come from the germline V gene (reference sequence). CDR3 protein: CASSLPRDRESEQYF. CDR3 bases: TGTGCTAGCAGCCTTCCCCGGGACAGGGAAAGCGAGCAGTACTTC.

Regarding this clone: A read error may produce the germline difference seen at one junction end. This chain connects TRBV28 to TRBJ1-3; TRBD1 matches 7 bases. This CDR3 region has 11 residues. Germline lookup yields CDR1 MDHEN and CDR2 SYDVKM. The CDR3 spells CASSVGRDSDF. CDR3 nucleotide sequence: TGTGCCAGCAGCGTTGGTCGGGACAGCGATTTT.

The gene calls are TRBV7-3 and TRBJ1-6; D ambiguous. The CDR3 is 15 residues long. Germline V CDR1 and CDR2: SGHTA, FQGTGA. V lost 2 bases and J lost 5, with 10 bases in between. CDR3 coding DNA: TGTGCCAGCAGCTTAGCCCCGGGGAATAATTCACCCCTCCACTTT. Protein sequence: CASSLAPGNNSPLHF. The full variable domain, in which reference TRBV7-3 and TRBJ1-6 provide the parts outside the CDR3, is GAGVSQTPSNKVTEKGKYVELRCDPISGHTALYWYRQSLGQGPEFLIYFQGTGAADDSGLPNDRFFAVRPEGSVSTLKIQRTERGDSAVYLCASSLAPGNNSPLHFGNGTRLTVT.

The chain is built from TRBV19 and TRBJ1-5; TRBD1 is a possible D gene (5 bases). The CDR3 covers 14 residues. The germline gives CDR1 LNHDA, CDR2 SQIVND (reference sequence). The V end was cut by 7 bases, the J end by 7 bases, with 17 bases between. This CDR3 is CASTMGGRSQPQHF. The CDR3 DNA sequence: TGTGCCAGTACCATGGGGGGGAGGTCCCAGCCCCAGCATTTT. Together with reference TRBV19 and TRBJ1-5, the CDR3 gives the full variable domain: DGGITQSPKYLFRKEGQNVTLSCEQNLNHDAMYWYRQDPGQGLRLIYYSQIVNDFQKGDIAEGYSVSREKKESFPLTVTSAQKNPTAFYLCASTMGGRSQPQHFGDGTRLSIL.